One sample yielded the 23 T cell receptor beta chains listed below, sequenced in a study of blood T cell repertoires in COVID-19. TCRdb's copy holds only in-frame clones and misses some; the assay was immunoSEQ multiplex PCR. In the table there are 150,000 to 170,000 clones, about 73% of which are singletons. Input material: peripheral blood. Every receptor here comes from a man older than 75 with acute or convalescent COVID-19.

This chain links TRBV7-6 with TRBJ1-4, with TRBD1 as a possible D gene (6 bases). CDR1 is SGHVS, CDR2 FNYEAQ, per germline. Trimming shortened V by 7 bases and J by 5 bases, and 17 bases separated the two germline ends. This CDR3 has 15 residues. CDR3 coding DNA: TGTGCCAGCACCGCGACGGGGGGCTGGAATGAAAAACTGTTTTTT. This codes for CASTATGGWNEKLFF.

The CDR3 region is CASSGRTGRNGYTF. The CDR3 DNA sequence: TGTGCCAGCAGTGGACGGACAGGGCGAAATGGCTACACCTTC. This rearrangement joins TRBV28 to TRBJ1-2, with 8 nucleotides matching TRBD1. CDR1 is MDHEN, CDR2 SYDVKM, per germline. The CDR3 covers 14 residues. The junction had 8 bases not matched to a gene; V was cut back by 5 bases and J by 6 bases.

The chain uses TRBV10-1 and TRBJ2-3; D perhaps matches TRBD2 (5 bases). The germline gives CDR1 WNHNN, CDR2 SYGVQD (reference sequence). V lost 9 bases to trimming and J lost 4 bases, with 14 bases between them. The CDR3 has 13 residues. The CDR3 loop reads CASQRSGADTQYF. In DNA form, the CDR3 reads TGCGCCAGTCAAAGGTCCGGGGCAGATACGCAGTATTTT.

This clone has just a few counts. V usage is TRBV2 and J usage is TRBJ1-5; tentatively, D is TRBD1 (5 bases). The CDR3 is 14 amino acids. Germline assignment: CDR1 SNHLY and CDR2 FYNNEI. V was cut by 3 bases and J by 4 bases, with 10 bases left in between. CDR3 loop: CASSDRAENQPQHF. CDR3 coding DNA: TGTGCCAGCAGTGACAGGGCGGAAAATCAGCCCCAGCATTTT. Using reference TRBV2 and TRBJ1-5 for the parts outside the CDR3, the full variable domain is EPEVTQTPSHQVTQMGQEVILRCVPISNHLYFYWYRQILGQKVEFLVSFYNNEISEKSEIFDDQFSVERPDGSNFTLKIRSTKLEDSAMYFCASSDRAENQPQHFGDGTRLSIL.

The V gene is TRBV28, the J gene TRBJ2-3; D might be TRBD2 (6 bases). V was shortened by 2 bases and J by 3 bases, with 12 bases between the two germline ends. The CDR3 has 15 residues. Germline V gene sequence: CDR1 MDHEN, CDR2 SYDVKM. The CDR3 DNA follows: TGTGCCAGCAGTTTACAGGAGGGCTGGACAGATACGCAGTATTTT. It encodes CASSLQEGWTDTQYF.

J is TRBJ2-3 and V is TRBV4-3; TRBD2 is a possible D gene (6 bases). The V gene's germline CDR1 is LGHNA and CDR2 YSLEER. This CDR3 spans 17 amino acids. V lost 0 bases and J 0 bases, leaving 13 bases between the germline ends. CDR3 in DNA: TGCGCCAGCAGCCAAGAGGGGGGTGCGGGCAGCACAGATACGCAGTATTTT. Encoded protein: CASSQEGGAGSTDTQYF.

The chain employs TRBV12-5 and TRBJ1-5; tentative D call: TRBD1 (5 bases). The CDR3 runs 18 residues. In germline, CDR1 is LGHNT, CDR2 FRNRAP. V dropped 2 bases and J dropped 0 bases, with 17 bases sitting between them. CDR3 sequence reads: CASGLPKGGDGSNQPQHF. CDR3 in DNA: TGTGCTAGTGGTTTGCCAAAGGGAGGGGACGGTAGCAATCAGCCCCAGCATTTT.

The genes are TRBV18 and TRBJ2-4; no reliable D call. This CDR3 region has 15 residues. V was clipped by 2 bases and J by 1 base, with 9 bases between them. Germline loops: CDR1 KGHSH, CDR2 LQKENI. This CDR3 reads CASSPESLAKNIQYF. Written as DNA, the CDR3 is TGTGCCAGCTCACCAGAGTCCCTTGCCAAAAACATTCAGTACTTC.

The chain is built from TRBV5-8 and TRBJ2-7, with 10 bases aligning to TRBD1. Per germline, CDR1 SGHTS and CDR2 YDEGEE. Losses at the gene ends were 3 bases for V and 6 bases for J; bases not matched to a gene: 6. The length of the CDR3 is 14 residues. The CDR3 sequence: CASSYRDRGGEQYF. The DNA of the CDR3 is TGTGCCAGCAGCTACCGGGACAGGGGAGGCGAGCAGTACTTC.

J is TRBJ1-4 and V is TRBV23-1; 10 bases are a match to TRBD1. TRBV23-1 falls under the ORF class, with uncertain function. V lost 3 bases, J lost 8 bases, and 6 bases stayed unmatched. This CDR3 has 15 amino acids. The CDR3 here is CASSHQTGGAEKLFF. In DNA, the CDR3 is TGCGCCAGCAGTCATCAGACAGGGGGCGCCGAAAAACTGTTTTTT.

This clone has a single count. The V and J genes are TRBV25-1 and TRBJ1-2, with D possibly matching TRBD1 (6 bases). CDR3 length: 14 residues. In germline, CDR1 is MGHDK, CDR2 SYGVNS. Trimming pared 6 bases from V and 1 base from J, leaving 12 bases between. The CDR3 protein is CASRGAGDNYGYTF. In nucleotides, the CDR3 is TGTGCCAGCAGGGGGGCGGGGGATAACTATGGCTACACCTTC.

This chain links TRBV7-2 with TRBJ2-7; 8 nucleotides agree with TRBD2. This CDR3 is built from 14 residues. V gave up 5 bases and J gave up 2 bases; unmatched junction bases: 5. Germline V gene lookup returns CDR1 SGHTA and CDR2 FQGNSA. DNA of the CDR3: TGTGCCAGCAGCGAAACTAGCGGACCCTACGAGCAGTACTTC. It translates to CASSETSGPYEQYF.

This clone was observed a few times. The rearrangement uses TRBV15 and TRBJ1-2; 8 bases are a match to TRBD1. V gave up 8 bases and J gave up 11 bases; unmatched junction bases: 10. The CDR3 has 12 amino acids. Germline lookup yields CDR1 LNHNV and CDR2 YYDKDF (reference sequence). This CDR3 is CATHMTGERYTF. The CDR3 region has the DNA TGTGCCACCCACATGACAGGGGAGAGGTACACCTTC.

The gene calls are TRBV6-5 and TRBJ2-1, with 7 bases lining up with TRBD1. The CDR3 totals 13 residues. Unmatched junction bases numbered 8, after V lost 6 bases and J lost 9 bases. CDR1 and CDR2 (germline): MNHEY, SVGAGI. The DNA for the CDR3 is TGTGCCAGCAGCCAACAGGGGAACGGTGAGCAGTTCTTC. Its protein product is CASSQQGNGEQFF.

This chain joins TRBV11-2 and TRBJ2-7; 7 bases agree with TRBD1. CDR3 length: 18 residues. Germline CDR1 reads SGHAT; CDR2 reads FQNNGV. Trimming took 6 bases from V and 6 from J; bases not matched to a gene: 23. For the CDR3, the DNA is TGTGCCAGCAGACTAGTACCCCTGGGGGACAGCTCTGAGGGCGAGCAGTACTTC. It codes for CASRLVPLGDSSEGEQYF.

The V and J genes are TRBV19 and TRBJ1-2; D not certain. CDR3 size: 13 residues. CDR1 is LNHDA, CDR2 SQIVND, per germline (reference sequence). The germline V and J ends were trimmed by 4 bases and 4 bases, with 10 bases remaining between them. In DNA form, the CDR3 reads TGTGCCAGTAGTAGGCCAGGTAGCTATGGCTACACCTTC. As protein: CASSRPGSYGYTF.

V and J are TRBV2 and TRBJ2-7; 13 bases line up with TRBD2. The trim removed 9 bases at V and 6 bases at J, leaving 5 bases unmatched. Germline V gives CDR1 SNHLY, CDR2 FYNNEI. The CDR3 is made up of 13 amino acids. In DNA, the CDR3 is TGTGCCAGTGAGGGGACTAGCGGGGCCGAGCAGTACGTC. Protein product: CASEGTSGAEQYV.

The chain combines TRBV28 with TRBJ2-5; TRBD1 might be the D (6 bases). This CDR3 is built from 14 residues. Between the trimmed V and J ends, which lost 6 bases and 0 bases, there was a span of 11 bases. Germline V gene lookup returns CDR1 MDHEN and CDR2 SYDVKM. The CDR3 bases are TGTGCCAGCAGACCCCAGGGGTACCAAGAGACCCAGTACTTC. Translating gives CASRPQGYQETQYF.

This clone occurred a few times. The V call is TRBV6-5, the J call TRBJ1-5; D remains ambiguous. Germline loops: CDR1 MNHEY, CDR2 SVGAGI. This CDR3 spans 14 amino acids. V lost 6 bases and J 0 bases, leaving 9 bases between the germline ends. The CDR3 DNA reads TGTGCCAGCAGGTCAGGTTATAGCAATCAGCCCCAGCATTTT. It encodes CASRSGYSNQPQHF.

The genes are TRBV4-2 and TRBJ2-7, with D possibly TRBD1 on 6 matching bases. Trimming stripped 5 bases from V and 0 bases from J, with 14 bases between. CDR3 length: 15 residues. CDR1 and CDR2 (germline): LGHNA, YNFKEQ. The CDR3 loop is CASSFHTGSSYEQYF. The CDR3 DNA follows: TGTGCCAGCAGCTTTCACACAGGGAGCTCCTACGAGCAGTACTTC.

V and J are TRBV15 and TRBJ1-3, with no clear D. The CDR3 contains 15 residues. The V gene's germline CDR1 is LNHNV and CDR2 YYDKDF (reference sequence). Trimming left V 1 base short and J 3 bases short, with 10 bases between. In DNA, the CDR3 is TGTGCCACCAGCAGAGGCGTTTCAAATGGAAACACCATATATTTT. Residues: CATSRGVSNGNTIYF.

The chain employs TRBV11-2 and TRBJ2-3; 9 positions match TRBD2. From germline, CDR1 is SGHAT and CDR2 FQNNGV. CDR3 length equals 15 residues. With 5 bases clipped from V and 8 bases from J, the junction kept 11 bases outside the gene matches. The CDR3 coding sequence is TGTGCCAGCAGCACTGGAATAGCGGGGGCCCGTACGCAGTATTTT. Residues: CASSTGIAGARTQYF.

V gene TRBV3-1 (or the pseudogene TRBV3-2) combines with J gene TRBJ2-5; TRBD1 matches 8 bases. CDR1 is LGHDT, CDR2 YNNKEL, per germline (reference sequence). There are 14 residues in the CDR3. V lost 3 bases and J lost 4; bases outside the gene matches: 4. As DNA, the CDR3 is TGTGCCAGCAGCCAGACGGACAGGGCAGAGACCCAGTACTTC. It is translated as CASSQTDRAETQYF.